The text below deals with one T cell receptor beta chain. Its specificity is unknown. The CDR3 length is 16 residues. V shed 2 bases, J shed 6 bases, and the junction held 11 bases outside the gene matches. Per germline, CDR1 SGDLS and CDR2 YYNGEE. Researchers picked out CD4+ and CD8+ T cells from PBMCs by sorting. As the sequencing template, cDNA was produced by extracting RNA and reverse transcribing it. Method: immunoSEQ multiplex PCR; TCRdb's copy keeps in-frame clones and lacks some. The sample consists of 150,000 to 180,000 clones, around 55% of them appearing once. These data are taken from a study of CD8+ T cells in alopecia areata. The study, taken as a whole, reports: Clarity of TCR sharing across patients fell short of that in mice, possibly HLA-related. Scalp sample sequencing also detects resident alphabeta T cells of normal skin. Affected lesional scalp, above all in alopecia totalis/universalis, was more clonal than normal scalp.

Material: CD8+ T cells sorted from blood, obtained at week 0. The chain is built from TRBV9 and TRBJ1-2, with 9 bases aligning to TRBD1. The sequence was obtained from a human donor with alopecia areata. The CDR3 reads CASSVNRGQDRDGYTF. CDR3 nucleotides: TGTGCCAGCAGCGTGAACAGGGGGCAGGATCGGGATGGCTACACCTTC.